This paragraph covers one T cell receptor beta chain sequence. Its antigen is not identified. This record comes from a study of cytomegalovirus exposure and HLA in healthy donors. Assay used: immunoSEQ multiplex PCR; TCRdb lists only in-frame clones, some missing. Here the sample spans some 100,000 clones, about 82% being singletons. Study results and caveats: Investigators reported 150 to 200 TCR beta chains as tied to cytomegalovirus.

This CDR3 has 12 residues. With 7 bases removed from V and 3 bases from J, the gap between germline ends came to 9 bases. Germline CDR1 is SNHLY and CDR2 is FYNNEI. The specimen was PBMCs. The TCR was taken from a man in his late teens or twenties in good health and CMV-seronegative. The V and J genes are TRBV2 and TRBJ1-1; a possible D gene is TRBD1 (5 bases). The CDR3 loop reads CASNRGDTEAFF. For the CDR3, the DNA is TGTGCCAGCAATCGGGGGGACACTGAAGCTTTCTTT. Supplemented by reference TRBV2 and TRBJ1-1, the full variable domain reads EPEVTQTPSHQVTQMGQEVILRCVPISNHLYFYWYRQILGQKVEFLVSFYNNEISEKSEIFDDQFSVERPDGSNFTLKIRSTKLEDSAMYFCASNRGDTEAFFGQGTRLTVV.